This T cell receptor (beta chain) derives from a study of cytomegalovirus exposure and HLA in healthy donors. Across the whole study: About 180 million T cells yielded 120 million or so unique TCR beta sequences, as an earlier analysis found.

The CDR3 runs 14 residues. Germline V gene lookup returns CDR1 SQVTM and CDR2 ANQGSEA. Trimming took 4 bases from V and 1 from J; bases not matched to a gene: 4. The PCR was carried out with 60 Vbeta primers and 13 Jbeta primers. Sequenced by immunoSEQ multiplex PCR; TCRdb stores in-frame clones only, minus some. This table has more than 150,000 clones, around 81% appearing once. The material sequenced was PBMCs. This TCR was recovered from a woman aged 18-29 years in good health and CMV-seropositive. The rearrangement links TRBV29-1 to TRBJ2-1; TRBD1 agrees at 7 bases. CDR3 in amino acids: CSVVTRGSYNEQFF. CDR3 coding DNA: TGCAGCGTTGTAACCAGGGGGTCCTACAATGAGCAGTTCTTC.